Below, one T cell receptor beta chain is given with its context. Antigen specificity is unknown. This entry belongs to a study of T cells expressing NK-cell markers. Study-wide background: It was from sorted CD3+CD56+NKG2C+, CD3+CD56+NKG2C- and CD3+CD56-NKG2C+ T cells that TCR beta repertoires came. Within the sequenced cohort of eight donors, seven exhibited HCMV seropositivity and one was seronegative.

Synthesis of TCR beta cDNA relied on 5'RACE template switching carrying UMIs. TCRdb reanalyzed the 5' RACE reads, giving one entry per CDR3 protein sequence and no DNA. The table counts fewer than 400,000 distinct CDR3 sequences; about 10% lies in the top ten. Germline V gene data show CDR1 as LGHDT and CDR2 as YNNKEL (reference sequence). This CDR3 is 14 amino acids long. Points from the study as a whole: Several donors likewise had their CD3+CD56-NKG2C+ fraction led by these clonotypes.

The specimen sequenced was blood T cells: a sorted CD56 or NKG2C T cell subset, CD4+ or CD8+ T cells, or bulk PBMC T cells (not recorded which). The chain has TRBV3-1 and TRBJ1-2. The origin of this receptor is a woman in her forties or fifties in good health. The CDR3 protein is CASSQDLAIYGYTF.